Reported below is one T cell receptor beta chain. The data stem from a study of shared clonotypes between healthy human individuals. Study in general: Two female and a few male donors aged 18 to 49 were enrolled. Each donor's CD4 naive and CD4 memory cells filled three plates apiece, CD8 naive two, and CD8 memory one.

Repertoires were generated with immunoSEQ multiplex PCR, while TCRdb's copy carries only in-frame clones and drops some. The sample consists of just over 2,000,000 clones, approximately 94% of them appearing once. The V gene end was trimmed by 4 bases and the J gene end by 6 bases; junction bases not matched to a gene: 4. Looked up from germline, CDR1 is SGHRS and CDR2 is YFSETQ. The CDR3 runs 14 residues. The naive CD8 fraction comprised CD45RO-negative cells positively selected for CCR7 and excluded terminally differentiated effector memory CD45RA+ cells. This receptor was identified in a man aged 18-30 years in good health. The rearrangement uses TRBV5-1 and TRBJ2-1; 10 bases align to TRBD1. Sequencing was performed on naive CD8+ T cells sorted from blood. The CDR3 bases are TGCGCCAGCAGCGGGACAGGGGAGGTCAATGAGCAGTTCTTC. Protein product: CASSGTGEVNEQFF.